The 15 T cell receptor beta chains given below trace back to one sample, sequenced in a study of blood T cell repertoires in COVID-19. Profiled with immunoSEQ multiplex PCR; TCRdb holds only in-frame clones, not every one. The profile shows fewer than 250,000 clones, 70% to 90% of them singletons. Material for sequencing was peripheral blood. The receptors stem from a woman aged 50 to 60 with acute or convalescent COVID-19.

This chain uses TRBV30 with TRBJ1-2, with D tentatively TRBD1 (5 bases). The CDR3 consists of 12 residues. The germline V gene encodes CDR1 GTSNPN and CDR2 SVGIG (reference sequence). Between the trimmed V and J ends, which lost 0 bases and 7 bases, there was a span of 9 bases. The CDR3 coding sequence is TGTGCCTGGAGTGTCTTGCAGGGTGGCTACACCTTC. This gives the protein CAWSVLQGGYTF. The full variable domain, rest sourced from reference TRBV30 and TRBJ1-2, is SQTIHQWPATLVQPVGSPLSLECTVEGTSNPNLYWYRQAAGRGLQLLFYSVGIGQISSEVPQNLSASRPQDRQFILSSKKLLLSDSGFYLCAWSVLQGGYTFGSGTRLTVV.

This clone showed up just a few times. In nucleotides, the CDR3 is TGTGCCAGCAGCAAAGGGGCTTCACCCCTCCACTTT. Encoded protein: CASSKGASPLHF. V gene TRBV6-5 combines with J gene TRBJ1-6; D possibly corresponds to TRBD1 (5 bases). This CDR3 contains 12 residues. Germline lookup yields CDR1 MNHEY and CDR2 SVGAGI. Trimming left V 6 bases short and J 9 bases short, with 9 bases between.

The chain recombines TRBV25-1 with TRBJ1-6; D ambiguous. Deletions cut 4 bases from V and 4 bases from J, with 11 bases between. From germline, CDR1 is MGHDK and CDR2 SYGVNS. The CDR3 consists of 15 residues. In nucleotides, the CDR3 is TGTGCCAGCAGTGGCACTGACGGGTATAATTCACCCCTCCACTTT. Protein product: CASSGTDGYNSPLHF.

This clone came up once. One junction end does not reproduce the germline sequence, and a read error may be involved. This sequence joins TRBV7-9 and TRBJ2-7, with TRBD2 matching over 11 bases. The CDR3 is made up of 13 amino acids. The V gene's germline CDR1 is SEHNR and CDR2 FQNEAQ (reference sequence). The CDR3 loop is CASSLAGGYEQYF. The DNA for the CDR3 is TGTGCCAGCAGCCTAGCGGGGGGCTACGAGCAGTACTTC.

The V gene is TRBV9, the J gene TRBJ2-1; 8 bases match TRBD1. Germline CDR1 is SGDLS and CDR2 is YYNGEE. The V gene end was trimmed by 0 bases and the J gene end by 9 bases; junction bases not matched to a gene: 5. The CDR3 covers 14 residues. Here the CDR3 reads CASSVGTGRSEQFF. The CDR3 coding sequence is TGTGCCAGCAGCGTAGGGACAGGGAGGAGTGAGCAGTTCTTC. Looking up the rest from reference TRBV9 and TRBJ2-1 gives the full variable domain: DSGVTQTPKHLITATGQRVTLRCSPRSGDLSVYWYQQSLDQGLQFLIQYYNGEERAKGNILERFSAQQFPDLHSELNLSSLELGDSALYFCASSVGTGRSEQFFGPGTRLTVL.

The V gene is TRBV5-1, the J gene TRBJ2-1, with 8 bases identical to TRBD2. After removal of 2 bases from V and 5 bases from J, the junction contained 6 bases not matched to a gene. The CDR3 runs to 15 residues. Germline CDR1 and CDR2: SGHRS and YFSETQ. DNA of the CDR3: TGCGCCAGCAGCTTTGCGGGGGGAAGGGACAATGAGCAGTTCTTC. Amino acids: CASSFAGGRDNEQFF.

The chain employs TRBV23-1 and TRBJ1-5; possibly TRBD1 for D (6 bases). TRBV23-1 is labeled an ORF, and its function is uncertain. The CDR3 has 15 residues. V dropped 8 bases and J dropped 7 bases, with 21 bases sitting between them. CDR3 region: CASVPQGSLKQPQHF. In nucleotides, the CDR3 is TGCGCCAGCGTTCCTCAGGGGTCTTTAAAACAGCCCCAGCATTTT.

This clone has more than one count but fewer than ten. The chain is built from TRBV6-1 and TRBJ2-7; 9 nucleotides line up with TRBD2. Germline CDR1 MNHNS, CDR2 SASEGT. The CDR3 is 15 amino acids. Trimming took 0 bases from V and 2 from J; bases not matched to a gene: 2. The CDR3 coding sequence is TGTGCCAGCAGTGAAGCGGCTAGCGGGGCCTACGAGCAGTACTTC. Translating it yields CASSEAASGAYEQYF.

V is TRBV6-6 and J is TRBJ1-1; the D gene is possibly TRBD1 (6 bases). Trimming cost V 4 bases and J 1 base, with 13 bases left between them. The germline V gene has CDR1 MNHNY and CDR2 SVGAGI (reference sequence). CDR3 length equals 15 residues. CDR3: CASSFRQDKNTEAFF. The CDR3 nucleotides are TGTGCCAGCAGTTTCCGACAGGACAAGAACACTGAAGCTTTCTTT.

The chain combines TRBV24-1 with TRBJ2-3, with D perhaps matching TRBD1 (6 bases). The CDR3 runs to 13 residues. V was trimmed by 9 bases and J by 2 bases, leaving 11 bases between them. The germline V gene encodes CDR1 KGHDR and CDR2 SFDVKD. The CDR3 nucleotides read TGTGCCACCCAGGACAGCCCCACAGATACGCAGTATTTT. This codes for CATQDSPTDTQYF.

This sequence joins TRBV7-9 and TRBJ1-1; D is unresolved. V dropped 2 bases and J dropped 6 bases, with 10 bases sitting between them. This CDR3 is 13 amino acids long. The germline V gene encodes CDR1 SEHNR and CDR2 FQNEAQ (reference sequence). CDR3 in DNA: TGTGCCAGCAGCTTAACGGGGTCCCCTGAAGCTTTCTTT. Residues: CASSLTGSPEAFF.

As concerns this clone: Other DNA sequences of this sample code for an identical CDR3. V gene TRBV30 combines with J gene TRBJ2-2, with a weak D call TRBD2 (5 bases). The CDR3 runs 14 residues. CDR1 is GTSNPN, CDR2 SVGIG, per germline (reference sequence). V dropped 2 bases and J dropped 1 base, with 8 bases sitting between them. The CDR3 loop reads CAWSSGKNTGELFF. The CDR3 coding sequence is TGTGCCTGGAGTTCGGGGAAGAACACCGGGGAGCTGTTTTTT.

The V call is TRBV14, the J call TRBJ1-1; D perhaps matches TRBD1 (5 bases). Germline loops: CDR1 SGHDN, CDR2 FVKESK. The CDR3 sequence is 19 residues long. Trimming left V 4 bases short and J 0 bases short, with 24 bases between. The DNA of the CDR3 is TGTGCCAGCAGCCCCTTGATACCAAGGGGAGGAGAGATGAACACTGAAGCTTTCTTT. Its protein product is CASSPLIPRGGEMNTEAFF.

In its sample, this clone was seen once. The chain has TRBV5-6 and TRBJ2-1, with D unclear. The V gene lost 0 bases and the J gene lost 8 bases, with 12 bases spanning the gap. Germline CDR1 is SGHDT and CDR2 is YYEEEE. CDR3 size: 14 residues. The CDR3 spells CASSLGSRSHEQFF. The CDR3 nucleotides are TGTGCCAGCAGCTTGGGCAGTCGCTCCCATGAGCAGTTCTTC.

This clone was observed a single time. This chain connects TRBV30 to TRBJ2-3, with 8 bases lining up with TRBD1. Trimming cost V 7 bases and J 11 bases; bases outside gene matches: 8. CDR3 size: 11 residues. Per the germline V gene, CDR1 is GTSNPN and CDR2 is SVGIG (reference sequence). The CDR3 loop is CALTGAFRQYF. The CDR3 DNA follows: TGTGCCTTGACAGGGGCCTTTAGGCAGTATTTT.